Listed here are 6 T cell receptor beta chains from one sample, sequenced in a study of vaccination and CD4 T cells after COVID-19. MiXCR, run by TCRdb on the PCR reads, gives a single entry per CDR3 protein. The table lists around 37,000 distinct CDR3 sequences, 35% to 45% of them singletons. Specified time point: late sampling 161 to 241 days after vaccination in a few convalescent patients. Sequencing was performed on CD4+ T cells from blood, taken about 7 months after SARS-CoV-2 vaccination. The receptors shown here come from a human donor who had recovered from COVID-19.

V is TRBV6-1 and J is TRBJ1-1; D is undetermined. The CDR3 length is 13 residues. V lost 2 bases, J lost 1 base, and 5 bases lay in between. Germline-derived CDR1 and CDR2 are MNHNS and SASEGT. This chain's CDR3 is CASSERGNTEAFF. CDR3 in DNA: TGTGCCAGCAGTGAACGGGGGAACACTGAAGCTTTCTTT.

This chain uses TRBV18 with TRBJ1-1; TRBD1 matches 7 bases. The CDR3 contains 15 residues. The V segment lost 2 bases and the J segment 9 bases; nucleotides outside the gene matches: 12. The germline V gene has CDR1 KGHSH and CDR2 LQKENI. The CDR3 spells CASSPSGTVGPQAFF. The CDR3 DNA follows: TGTGCCAGCTCACCATCCGGGACAGTGGGGCCTCAAGCTTTCTTT.

The table lists this clonotype with a few counts. The chain joins TRBV2 to TRBJ1-2; TRBD1 agrees at 10 bases. Germline-derived CDR1 and CDR2 are SNHLY and FYNNEI. With 6 bases clipped from V and 6 bases from J, the junction kept 10 bases outside the gene matches. This CDR3 has 15 residues. The CDR3 here is CASRASGTGANGYTF. The DNA of the CDR3 is TGTGCCAGCAGAGCCTCGGGGACAGGGGCGAATGGCTACACCTTC.

This clonotype was observed a few times. The J gene is TRBJ2-3, the V gene TRBV2; TRBD1 aligns across 8 bases. The CDR3 spans 16 residues. With V trimmed by 3 bases and J by 4 bases, 9 bases remained unmatched. The germline gives CDR1 SNHLY, CDR2 FYNNEI. The CDR3 loop reads CASSDGRDRYSDTQYF. The CDR3 DNA reads as TGTGCCAGCAGTGATGGTCGGGACAGGTACTCAGATACGCAGTATTTT.

This clonotype was seen only a few times. The chain links TRBV20-1 to TRBJ1-5, with unresolved D. Germline lookup yields CDR1 DFQATT and CDR2 SNEGSKA (reference sequence). Trimming shortened V by 2 bases and J by 0 bases, and 11 bases separated the two germline ends. The CDR3 totals 15 residues. The CDR3 DNA reads TGCAGTGCTAGATTCCCAGGTGATAGCAATCAGCCCCAGCATTTT. This codes for CSARFPGDSNQPQHF.

This clonotype has only a few counts. This rearrangement joins TRBV27 to TRBJ1-1; possible D gene TRBD1, 6 bases. CDR1 is MNHEY and CDR2 is SMNVEV in the germline V gene (reference sequence). The CDR3 runs to 13 residues. The ends were cut back, 1 base at V and 7 bases at J, with 10 bases in the middle. CDR3 DNA sequence: TGTGCCAGCAGTTTATGGGAGACAGGTGAAGCTTTCTTT. Its translation: CASSLWETGEAFF.